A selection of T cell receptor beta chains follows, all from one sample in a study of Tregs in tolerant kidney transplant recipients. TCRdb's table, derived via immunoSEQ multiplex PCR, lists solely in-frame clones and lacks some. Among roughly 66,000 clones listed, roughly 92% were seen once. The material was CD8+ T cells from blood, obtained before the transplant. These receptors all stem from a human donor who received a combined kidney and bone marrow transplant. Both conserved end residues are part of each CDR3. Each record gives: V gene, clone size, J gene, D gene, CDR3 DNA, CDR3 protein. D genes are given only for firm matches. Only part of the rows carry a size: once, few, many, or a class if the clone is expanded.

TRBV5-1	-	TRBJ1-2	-	TGCGCCAGCAGCTTGGGCGTCAGGGCAGATGCTAACTATGGCTACACCTTC	CASSLGVRADANYGYTF
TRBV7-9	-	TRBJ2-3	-	TGTGCCAGCAGCTTACTGGGGGCCAGTAGCACAGATACGCAGTATTTT	CASSLLGASSTDTQYF
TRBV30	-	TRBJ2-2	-	TGTGCCTGGAGTGTACTGGGGGCCCTGTTTTTT	CAWSVLGALFF
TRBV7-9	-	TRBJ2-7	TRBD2	TGTGCCAGCAGCTTATTCCCCCCCCGAGCGGGAGAGATGTACGAGCAGTACTTC	CASSLFPPRAGEMYEQYF
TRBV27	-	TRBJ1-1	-	TGTGCCAGCAAGGCGGCGGGGACTGAAGCTTTCTTT	CASKAAGTEAFF
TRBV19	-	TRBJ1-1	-	TGTGCCAGTAGTAAAGCAAGGACAGCAGTTGAAGCTTTCTTT	CASSKARTAVEAFF
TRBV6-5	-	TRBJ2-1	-	TGTGCCAGCAGTTACACCCAGTACAATGAGCAGTTCTTC	CASSYTQYNEQFF
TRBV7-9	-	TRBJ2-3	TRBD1	TGTGCCAGCAGCCCCCAGACAGGGAAGGTTTCTAGCACAGATACGCAGTATTTT	CASSPQTGKVSSTDTQYF
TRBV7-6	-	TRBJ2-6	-	TGTGCCAGCAGCTTAGACAGGGTTGGGGCCAACGTCCTGACTTTC	CASSLDRVGANVLTF
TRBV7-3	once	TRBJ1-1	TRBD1	TGTGCCAGCAGCCTCCAGGGACAGGGATGGACTGAAGCTTTCTTT	CASSLQGQGWTEAFF
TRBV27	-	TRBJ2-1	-	TGTGCCAGCAGTTTGGCAGAATACAATGAGCAGTTCTTC	CASSLAEYNEQFF
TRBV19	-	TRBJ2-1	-	TGTGCCAGTAGTAAATCCGTAAGCGGGCTTAATGAGCAGTTCTTC	CASSKSVSGLNEQFF
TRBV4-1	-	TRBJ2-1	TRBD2	TGCGCCAGCAGCCAAGTAAGCGGGGGTCTCCACAATGAGCAGTTCTTC	CASSQVSGGLHNEQFF
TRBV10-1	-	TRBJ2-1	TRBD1	TGCGCCAGCGCGGCCGGGACAGGGCGATCCTACAATGAGCAGTTCTTC	CASAAGTGRSYNEQFF
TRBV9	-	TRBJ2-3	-	TGTGCCAGCGGGGAGACAGGACTCCGTCGCACAGATACGCAGTATTTT	CASGETGLRRTDTQYF
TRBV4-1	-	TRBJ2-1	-	TGCGCCAGCAGCCTCACGCATATGGGAGAAACCAATGAGCAGTTCTTC	CASSLTHMGETNEQFF
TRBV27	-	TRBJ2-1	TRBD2	TGTGCCAGCAGGGGACTAGCGGGAGGCTATAATGAGCAGTTCTTC	CASRGLAGGYNEQFF
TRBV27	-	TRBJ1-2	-	TGTGCCAGCGCCTCCCAGGTCCTTAACTATGGCTACACCTTC	CASASQVLNYGYTF
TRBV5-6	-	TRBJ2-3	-	TGTGCCAGCAGCTTGGTCTCTAGCACAGATACGCAGTATTTT	CASSLVSSTDTQYF
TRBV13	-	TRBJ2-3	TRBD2	TGTGCCAGCAACCGGAGAGGTGGCGGGACTAGTGAAGATACGCAGTATTTT	CASNRRGGGTSEDTQYF
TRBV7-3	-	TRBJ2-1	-	TGTGCCAGCAGCCCCGGGACAAATGAGCAGTTCTTC	CASSPGTNEQFF
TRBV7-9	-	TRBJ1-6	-	TGTGCCAGCAGCAGGGGTTCCCCCCTCCACTTT	CASSRGSPLHF
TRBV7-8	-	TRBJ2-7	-	TGTGCCAGCAGCTTAGCCTCCGGGGGTAGGTACGAGCAGTACTTC	CASSLASGGRYEQYF
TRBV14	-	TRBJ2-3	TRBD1	TGTGCCAGCAGCCTATCGGGACAGGGGGCTACAGATACGCAGTATTTT	CASSLSGQGATDTQYF
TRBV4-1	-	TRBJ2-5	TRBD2	TGCGCCAGCAGCCATTCTGTAGCGGGAGGGCAAGAGACCCAGTACTTC	CASSHSVAGGQETQYF
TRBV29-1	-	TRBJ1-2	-	TGCAGCGTTGGTGAGGGTAACTATGGCTACACCTTC	CSVGEGNYGYTF
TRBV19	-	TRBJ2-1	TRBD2	TGTGCCAGTCTAAGCGGGAACTCCTACAATGAGCAGTTCTTC	CASLSGNSYNEQFF
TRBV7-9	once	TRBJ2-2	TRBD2	TGTGCCAGCAGCCCTACTAGCGGATCGAACACCGGGGAGCTGTTTTTT	CASSPTSGSNTGELFF
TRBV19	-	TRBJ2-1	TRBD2	TGTGCCAGTAGGATTGGGACTAGGACCCTTGATGAGCAGTTCTTC	CASRIGTRTLDEQFF